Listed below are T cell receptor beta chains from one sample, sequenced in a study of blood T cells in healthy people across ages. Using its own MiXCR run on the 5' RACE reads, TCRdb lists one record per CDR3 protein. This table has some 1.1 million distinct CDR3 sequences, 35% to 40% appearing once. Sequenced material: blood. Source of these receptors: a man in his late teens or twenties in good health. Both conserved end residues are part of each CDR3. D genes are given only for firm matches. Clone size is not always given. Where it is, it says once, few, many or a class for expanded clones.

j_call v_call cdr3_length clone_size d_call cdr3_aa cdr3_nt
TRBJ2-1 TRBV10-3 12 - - CAISESLNEQFF TGTGCCATCAGTGAGTCGTTGAATGAGCAGTTCTTC
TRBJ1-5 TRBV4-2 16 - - CASSQGVATEGQPQHF TGTGCCAGCAGCCAAGGGGTCGCCACAGAGGGTCAGCCCCAGCATTTT
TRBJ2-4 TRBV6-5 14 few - CASSPTSGKNIQYF TGTGCCAGCAGCCCCACTAGTGGCAAAAACATTCAGTACTTC
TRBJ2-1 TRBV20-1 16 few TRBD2 CSARSRLAGGYNEQFF TGCAGTGCTAGAAGTCGACTAGCGGGGGGGTACAATGAGCAGTTCTTC
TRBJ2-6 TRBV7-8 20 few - CASSFAMSDTGHSGANVLTF TGTGCCAGCAGCTTCGCAATGTCAGACACCGGACACTCTGGGGCCAACGTCCTGACTTTC
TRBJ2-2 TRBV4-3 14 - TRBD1 CASTTKTGAGELFF TGCGCCAGCACGACAAAGACAGGGGCCGGGGAGCTGTTTTTT
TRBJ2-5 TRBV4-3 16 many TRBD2 CASSRIRTSGGETQYF TGCGCCAGCAGCCGAATTCGGACTAGCGGGGGAGAGACCCAGTACTTC
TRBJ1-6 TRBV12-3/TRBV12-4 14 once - CASHSVGDNSPLHF TGTGCCAGCCACAGTGTGGGCGATAATTCACCCCTCCACTTT
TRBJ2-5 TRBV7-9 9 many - CASSETQYF TGTGCCAGTTCAGAGACCCAGTACTTC
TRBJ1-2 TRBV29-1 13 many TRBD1 CSAYRGSGYGYTF TGCAGCGCGTACAGGGGGAGCGGCTATGGCTACACCTTC
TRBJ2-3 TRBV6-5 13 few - CASKAYSSDTQYF TGTGCCAGCAAAGCGTACTCCTCAGATACGCAGTATTTT
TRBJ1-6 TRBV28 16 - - CASSSRRVLMYSPLHF TGTGCCAGCAGTTCCCGGAGGGTCCTGATGTATTCACCCCTCCACTTT
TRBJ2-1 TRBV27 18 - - CASSLSILGGGVVHEQFF TGTGCCAGCAGTTTATCGATTCTGGGAGGAGGAGTTGTCCATGAGCAGTTCTTC
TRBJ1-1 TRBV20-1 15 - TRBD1 CSARDLQGSFPKAFF TGCAGTGCTAGAGATCTACAGGGGAGTTTTCCTAAAGCTTTCTTT
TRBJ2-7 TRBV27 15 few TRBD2 CASSQRRAGIYEQYF TGTGCCAGCAGTCAGAGACGAGCGGGAATCTACGAGCAGTACTTC
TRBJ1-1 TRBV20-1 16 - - CSASSLPDGMNTEAFF TGCAGTGCTAGTTCCTTACCTGACGGAATGAACACTGAAGCTTTCTTT
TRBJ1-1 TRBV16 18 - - CASTSGRLRGYANTEAFF TGTGCCAGCACCTCGGGACGGCTACGGGGCTATGCGAACACTGAAGCTTTCTTT
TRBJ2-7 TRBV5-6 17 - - CASSPTSTGPNSNEQYF TGTGCCAGCAGCCCAACCTCGACAGGCCCCAATAGTAATGAGCAGTACTTC
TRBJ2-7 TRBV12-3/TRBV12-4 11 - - CASRGDYEQYF TGTGCCAGCAGGGGCGACTACGAGCAGTACTTC
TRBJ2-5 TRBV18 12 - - CASSPTSETQYF TGTGCCAGCTCACCCACATCAGAGACCCAGTACTTC
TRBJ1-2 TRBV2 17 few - CASSVSSIGRQVYGYTF TGTGCCAGCAGTGTCAGTTCCATCGGTCGTCAGGTGTATGGCTACACCTTC
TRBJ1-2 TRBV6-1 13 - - CASSKTVNYGYTF TGTGCCAGCAGTAAGACAGTTAACTATGGCTACACCTTC
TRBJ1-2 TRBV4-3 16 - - CASSQEGEQGNYGYTF TGCGCCAGCAGCCAAGAAGGGGAACAAGGGAACTATGGCTACACCTTC
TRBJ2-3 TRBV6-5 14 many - CASRMILETDTQYF TGTGCCAGCAGAATGATACTAGAAACAGATACGCAGTATTTT
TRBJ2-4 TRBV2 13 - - CASSVDIKRVRYF TGTGCCAGCAGCGTCGACATCAAGAGGGTTCGGTACTTC
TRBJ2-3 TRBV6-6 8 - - CAADTQYF TGTGCAGCGGATACGCAGTATTTT
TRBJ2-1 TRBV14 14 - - CASSHSDHDLGQFF TGTGCCAGCAGCCATTCCGATCATGACCTCGGGCAGTTCTTC
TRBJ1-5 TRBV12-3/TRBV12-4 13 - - CASSPLGSSTQHF TGTGCCAGCTCCCCTCTCGGATCTTCGACCCAGCATTTT
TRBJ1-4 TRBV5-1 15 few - CASSLASTPNEKLFF TGCGCCAGCAGCTTGGCTTCGACACCTAATGAAAAACTGTTTTTT
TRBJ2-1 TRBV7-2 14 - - CASSLELRGIEQFF TGTGCCAGCAGCTTAGAGCTTCGAGGAATCGAGCAGTTCTTC
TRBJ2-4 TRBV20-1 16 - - CSATPRRSGAKNIQYF TGCAGTGCTACTCCGCGGCGATCCGGAGCCAAAAACATTCAGTACTTC
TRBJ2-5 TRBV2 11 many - CASRVQETQYF TGTGCCAGCAGGGTCCAAGAGACCCAGTACTTC
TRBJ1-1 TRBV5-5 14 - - CASSLGPRDTEAFF TGTGCCAGCAGCCTGGGACCGAGGGACACTGAAGCTTTCTTT
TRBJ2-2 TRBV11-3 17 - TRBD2 CASSTSGGAVSTGELFF TGTGCCAGCAGTACTAGCGGGGGGGCCGTATCCACCGGGGAGCTGTTTTTT
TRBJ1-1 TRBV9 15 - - CASSPYPGGETEAFF TGTGCCAGCAGCCCATACCCAGGAGGGGAGACTGAAGCTTTCTTT
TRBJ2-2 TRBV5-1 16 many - CASSLEGVRNTGELFF TGCGCCAGCAGCTTGGAGGGGGTTCGAAACACCGGGGAGCTGTTTTTT
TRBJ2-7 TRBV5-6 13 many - CASSLHGVSEQYF TGTGCCAGCAGCTTGCACGGGGTAAGCGAGCAGTACTTC
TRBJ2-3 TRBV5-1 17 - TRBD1 CASSPERQGFSTDTQYF TGCGCCAGCAGCCCGGAACGACAGGGCTTTTCCACAGATACGCAGTATTTT
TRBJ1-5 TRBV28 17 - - CASSLPRGAYSNQPQHF TGTGCCAGCAGTCTCCCGCGGGGCGCGTATAGCAATCAGCCCCAGCATTTT
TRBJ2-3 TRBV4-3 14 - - CASSQDTDPNTQYF TGCGCCAGCAGCCAAGATACGGACCCGAATACGCAGTATTTT
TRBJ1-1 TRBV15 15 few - CATSRGTGPNTEAFF TGTGCCACCAGCAGAGGGACGGGGCCTAACACTGAAGCTTTCTTT
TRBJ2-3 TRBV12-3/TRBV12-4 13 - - CASSVQVPDTQYF TGTGCCAGCAGTGTACAGGTTCCAGATACGCAGTATTTT
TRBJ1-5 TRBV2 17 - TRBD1 CASSGLRQGWADQPQHF TGTGCCAGCAGTGGCTTAAGACAGGGGTGGGCGGATCAGCCCCAGCATTTT
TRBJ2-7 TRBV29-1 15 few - CSVVRGSSSYNEQYF TGCAGCGTTGTCCGGGGTAGTAGCTCCTACAATGAGCAGTACTTC
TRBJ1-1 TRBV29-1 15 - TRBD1 CSVAQGARLNTEAFF TGCAGCGTTGCGCAGGGGGCTAGGTTGAACACTGAAGCTTTCTTT
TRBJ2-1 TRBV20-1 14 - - CSANLGGLRNEQFF TGCAGTGCTAATCTTGGGGGCCTTAGGAATGAGCAGTTCTTC
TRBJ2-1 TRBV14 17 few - CASSQEMGRISYNEQFF TGTGCCAGCAGCCAAGAGATGGGCAGGATCTCCTACAATGAGCAGTTCTTC
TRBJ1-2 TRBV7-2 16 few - CASSPPPGIINYGYTF TGTGCCAGCAGCCCACCTCCGGGAATCATTAACTATGGCTACACCTTC
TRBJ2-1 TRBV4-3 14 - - CASSQDRAGGEQFF TGCGCCAGCAGCCAAGATCGGGCAGGCGGTGAGCAGTTCTTC
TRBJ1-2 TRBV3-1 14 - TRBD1 CASSAGQSSYGYTF TGTGCCAGCAGCGCGGGACAGTCAAGCTATGGTTACACCTTC